The 7 T cell receptor beta chains given below trace back to one sample, sequenced in a study of shared T cell receptors in the human thymus. Profiled with immunoSEQ multiplex PCR; TCRdb holds only in-frame clones, not every one. The table includes hundreds of thousands of clones, 80% to 90% detected once. The same specimen was also included in a second study, on human thymus T cells.

Sequencing was done on a sample of thymocytes. These receptors all come from a girl under three years old with a congenital heart defect.

The chain couples TRBV28 to TRBJ1-5; weak D call: TRBD1 (6 bases). Looked up from germline, CDR1 is MDHEN and CDR2 is SYDVKM. V was trimmed by 6 bases and J by 12 bases, leaving 12 bases between them. The CDR3 runs 11 residues. CDR3: CASRGARGQHF. Here the CDR3 DNA reads TGTGCCAGCAGGGGGGCCCGAGGCCAGCATTTT.

Concerning this clone itself: The same CDR3 is also encoded by other DNA sequences in this sample. The rearrangement uses TRBV19 and TRBJ1-2; TRBD1 matches at 8 bases. With 6 bases clipped from V and 2 bases from J, the junction kept 2 bases outside the gene matches. The CDR3 covers 13 residues. Germline values: CDR1 LNHDA, CDR2 SQIVND (reference sequence). CDR3 residues: CASRRTGNYGYTF. The CDR3 nucleotides are TGTGCCAGTAGGCGGACAGGGAACTATGGCTACACCTTC.

The genes are TRBV30 and TRBJ1-1; possible D gene TRBD1, 6 bases. Germline-derived CDR1 and CDR2 are GTSNPN and SVGIG (reference sequence). The CDR3 contains 17 residues. The V end was cut by 0 bases, the J end by 1 base, with 18 bases between. In DNA form, the CDR3 reads TGTGCCTGGAGTGTAAGGTATCAGGGGACATGGAACACTGAAGCTTTCTTT. Its protein product is CAWSVRYQGTWNTEAFF.

CDR3 sequence: CASRLEPRETQYF. CDR3 coding DNA: TGTGCCAGCAGGCTAGAACCTCGAGAGACCCAGTACTTC. This sequence joins TRBV28 and TRBJ2-5; D remains ambiguous. The CDR3 has 13 residues. Between the trimmed V and J ends, which lost 6 bases and 4 bases, there was a span of 12 bases. Germline values: CDR1 MDHEN, CDR2 SYDVKM.

The chain is built from TRBV11-2 and TRBJ2-2; 7 bases fit TRBD1. The CDR3 spans 15 residues. J was trimmed by 0 bases and V by 7 bases; bases with no gene match: 5. CDR1 and CDR2 from the germline V gene are SGHAT and FQNNGV. CDR3 residues: CASTKTGSNTGELFF. The CDR3 DNA sequence: TGTGCCAGCACCAAGACAGGGTCGAACACCGGGGAGCTGTTTTTT. Together with reference TRBV11-2 and TRBJ2-2, the CDR3 gives the full variable domain: EAGVAQSPRYKIIEKRQSVAFWCNPISGHATLYWYQQILGQGPKLLIQFQNNGVVDDSQLPKDRFSAERLKGVDSTLKIQPAKLEDSAVYLCASTKTGSNTGELFFGEGSRLTVL.

CDR3 sequence: CASSPPSRQGTGEHNEQFF. CDR3 nucleotides: TGTGCCAGCAGTCCACCCAGTAGACAGGGAACGGGGGAGCACAATGAGCAGTTCTTC. The chain combines TRBV28 with TRBJ2-1; possible D gene TRBD1, 7 bases. There are 19 residues in the CDR3. V shed 5 bases and J shed 5 bases, with 28 bases lying between them. Germline assignment: CDR1 MDHEN and CDR2 SYDVKM.

The V gene is TRBV5-1, the J gene TRBJ2-5, with 10 nucleotides matching TRBD2. Trimming removed 1 base from V and 5 bases from J; junction bases left unmatched: 14. CDR1 SGHRS and CDR2 YFSETQ come from the germline V gene. CDR3 length equals 18 residues. Here the CDR3 DNA reads TGCGCCAGCAGCTTGAACTTGGCGAGCGGGGGGGCCTGGGAGACCCAGTACTTC. Amino acids: CASSLNLASGGAWETQYF.